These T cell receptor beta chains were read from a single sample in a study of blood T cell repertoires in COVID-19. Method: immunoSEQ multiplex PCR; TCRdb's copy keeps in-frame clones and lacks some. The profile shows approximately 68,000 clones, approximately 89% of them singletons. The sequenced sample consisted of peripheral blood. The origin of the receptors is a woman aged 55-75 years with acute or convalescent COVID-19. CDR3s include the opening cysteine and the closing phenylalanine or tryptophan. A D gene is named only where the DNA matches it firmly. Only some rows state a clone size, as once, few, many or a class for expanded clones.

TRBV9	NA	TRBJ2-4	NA	CASSSPAGAKNIQYF	TGTGCCAGCAGCTCTCCCGCGGGAGCCAAAAACATTCAGTACTTC
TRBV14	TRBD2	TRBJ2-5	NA	CASSPRTSGETQYF	TGTGCCAGCAGCCCACGGACTAGTGGGGAGACCCAGTACTTC
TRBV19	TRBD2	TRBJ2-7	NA	CASSKPGLADYEQYF	TGTGCCAGTAGCAAACCGGGACTAGCGGACTACGAGCAGTACTTC
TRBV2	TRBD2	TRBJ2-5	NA	CATGGGMGETQYF	TGTGCCACTGGGGGGGGTATGGGAGAGACCCAGTACTTC
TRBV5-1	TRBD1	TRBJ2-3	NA	CASSLETGETDTQYF	TGCGCCAGCAGCTTGGAAACAGGGGAGACAGATACGCAGTATTTT
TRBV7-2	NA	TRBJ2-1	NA	CASSASGSSYNEQFF	TGTGCCAGCAGCGCATCCGGGAGCTCCTACAATGAGCAGTTCTTC
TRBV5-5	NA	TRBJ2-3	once	CASSAGSWTDTQYF	TGTGCCAGCAGCGCCGGGAGCTGGACAGATACGCAGTATTTT
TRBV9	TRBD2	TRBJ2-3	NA	CASSEGTSSTQYF	TGTGCCAGCAGCGAGGGGACTAGCAGCACGCAGTATTTT
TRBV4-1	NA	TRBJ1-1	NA	CASSQDSGGTEAFF	TGCGCCAGCAGCCAAGATTCGGGGGGCACTGAAGCTTTCTTT
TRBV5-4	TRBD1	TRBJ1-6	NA	CASRRDSQNSPLHF	TGTGCCAGCAGACGGGACAGCCAGAATTCACCCCTCCACTTT
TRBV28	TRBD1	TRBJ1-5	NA	CASSPPRVGTGGNQPQHF	TGTGCCAGCAGTCCGCCTCGAGTCGGGACAGGGGGCAATCAGCCCCAGCATTTT
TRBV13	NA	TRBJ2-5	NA	CASSLYADQETQYF	TGTGCCAGCAGCTTATATGCAGACCAAGAGACCCAGTACTTC
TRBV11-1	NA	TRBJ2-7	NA	CASSQTSIYEQYF	TGTGCCAGCAGCCAAACTAGCATCTACGAGCAGTACTTC
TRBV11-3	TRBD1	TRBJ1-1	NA	CASSSGTGGQGTEAFF	TGTGCCAGCAGCTCCGGGACAGGGGGCCAGGGCACTGAAGCTTTCTTT
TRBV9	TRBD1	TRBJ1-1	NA	CASSTGQGPGFKSNTEAFF	TGTGCCAGCAGCACCGGACAGGGGCCTGGGTTCAAGTCGAACACTGAAGCTTTCTTT
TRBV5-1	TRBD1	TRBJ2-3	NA	CASSVEGQASTDTQYF	TGCGCCAGCAGCGTGGAAGGACAGGCCAGCACAGATACGCAGTATTTT
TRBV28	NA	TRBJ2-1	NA	CASRDIGDEQFF	TGTGCCAGCCGGGACATCGGCGATGAGCAGTTCTTC
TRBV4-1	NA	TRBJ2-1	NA	CASSPRGGDEQFF	TGCGCCAGCAGCCCCCGGGGAGGCGATGAGCAGTTCTTC
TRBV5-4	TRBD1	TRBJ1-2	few	CASSFPGTGSDGYTF	TGTGCCAGCAGCTTCCCCGGGACAGGGTCCGATGGCTACACCTTC
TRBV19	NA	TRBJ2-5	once	CASRGGAQETQYF	TGTGCCAGTAGGGGGGGAGCCCAAGAGACCCAGTACTTC
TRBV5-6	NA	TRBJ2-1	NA	CASSLGETRGWNEQFF	TGTGCCAGCAGCCTGGGGGAGACTCGCGGCTGGAATGAGCAGTTCTTC
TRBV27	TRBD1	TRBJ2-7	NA	CASSKGQGADKQYF	TGTGCCAGCAGTAAGGGACAGGGGGCCGATAAGCAGTACTTC
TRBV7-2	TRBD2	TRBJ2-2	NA	CASSPGLAVTGELFF	TGTGCCAGCAGCCCGGGACTAGCGGTCACCGGGGAGCTGTTTTTT
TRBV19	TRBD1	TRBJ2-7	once	CASSIFGRQGDEQYF	TGTGCCAGTAGTATTTTTGGGAGACAGGGGGACGAGCAGTACTTC
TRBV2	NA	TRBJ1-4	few	CASRTDSGTNEKLFF	TGTGCCAGCAGGACGGATTCCGGGACTAACGAAAAACTGTTTTTT
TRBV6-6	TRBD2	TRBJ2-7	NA	CASISSGYEQYF	TGTGCCAGCATTTCTAGCGGATACGAGCAGTACTTC
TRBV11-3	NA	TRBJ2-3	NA	CASSELQGPPTDTQYF	TGTGCCAGCAGCGAACTCCAGGGCCCCCCCACAGATACGCAGTATTTT
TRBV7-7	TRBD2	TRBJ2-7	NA	CASSSGLAGASEQYF	TGTGCCAGCAGCTCCGGACTAGCGGGGGCAAGCGAGCAGTACTTC
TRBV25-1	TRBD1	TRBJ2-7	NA	CASRQGAGYEQYF	TGTGCCAGCAGGCAGGGGGCGGGCTACGAGCAGTACTTC